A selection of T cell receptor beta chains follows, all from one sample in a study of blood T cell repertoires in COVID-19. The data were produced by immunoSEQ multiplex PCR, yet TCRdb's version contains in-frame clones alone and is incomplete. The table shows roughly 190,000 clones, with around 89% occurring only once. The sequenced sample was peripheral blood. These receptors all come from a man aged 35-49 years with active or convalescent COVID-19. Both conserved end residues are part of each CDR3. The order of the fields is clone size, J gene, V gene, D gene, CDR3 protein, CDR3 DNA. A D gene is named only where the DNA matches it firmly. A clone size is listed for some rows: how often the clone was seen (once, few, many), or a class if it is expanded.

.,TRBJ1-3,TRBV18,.,CASSESSGNTIYF,TGTGCCAGCTCCGAGAGCTCTGGAAACACCATATATTTT
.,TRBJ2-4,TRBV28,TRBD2,CASSHWTSGLDVKNIQYF,TGTGCCAGCAGTCATTGGACTAGCGGGCTCGATGTCAAAAACATTCAGTACTTC
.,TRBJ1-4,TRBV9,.,CASSPGHLNEKLFF,TGTGCCAGCAGCCCGGGACATCTTAATGAAAAACTGTTTTTT
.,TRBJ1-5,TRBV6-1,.,CASSEVLTDNQPQHF,TGTGCCAGCAGTGAAGTGCTTACAGACAATCAGCCCCAGCATTTT
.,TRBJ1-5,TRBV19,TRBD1,CASTPDTTGLSRQPQHF,TGTGCCAGTACCCCAGATACGACAGGGTTATCGCGTCAGCCCCAGCATTTT
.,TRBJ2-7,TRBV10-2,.,CASSGDKSPFEQYF,TGCGCCAGCAGTGGGGACAAGAGCCCTTTCGAGCAGTACTTC
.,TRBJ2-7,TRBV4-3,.,CASSLGINLEYEQYF,TGCGCCAGCAGTTTGGGTATAAACTTGGAGTACGAGCAGTACTTC
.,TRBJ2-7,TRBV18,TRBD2,CASSPAGGTAFGEQYF,TGTGCCAGCTCACCTGCGGGGGGGACCGCCTTTGGGGAGCAGTACTTC
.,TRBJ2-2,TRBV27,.,CASSLFGGRRELFF,TGTGCCAGCAGTTTATTCGGGGGTAGACGGGAGCTGTTTTTT
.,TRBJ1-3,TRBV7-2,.,CASSLVSSAGNTIYF,TGTGCCAGCAGCTTAGTTAGCTCGGCTGGAAACACCATATATTTT
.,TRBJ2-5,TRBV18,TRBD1,CASSLGQGQETQYF,TGTGCCAGCTCACTGGGACAGGGACAAGAGACCCAGTACTTC
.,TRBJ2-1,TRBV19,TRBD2,CASSSPSSGRVHEQFF,TGTGCCAGTAGTTCCCCGTCCAGCGGGAGAGTTCATGAGCAGTTCTTC
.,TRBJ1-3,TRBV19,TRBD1,CASSSTGTVSGNTIYF,TGTGCCAGTAGTTCCACCGGGACAGTTTCTGGAAACACCATATATTTT
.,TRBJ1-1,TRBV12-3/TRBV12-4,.,CASSFSVTEAFF,TGTGCCAGCAGTTTTTCGGTCACTGAAGCTTTCTTT
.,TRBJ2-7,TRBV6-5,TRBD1,CASSFGQVEQYF,TGTGCCAGCAGTTTTGGACAGGTCGAGCAGTACTTC
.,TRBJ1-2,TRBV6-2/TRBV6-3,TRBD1,CASSFGQGGNYGYTF,TGTGCCAGCAGTTTTGGACAGGGGGGAAACTATGGCTACACCTTC
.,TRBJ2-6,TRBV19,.,CASSIRTAGANVLTF,TGTGCCAGTAGTATAAGGACAGCTGGGGCCAACGTCCTGACTTTC
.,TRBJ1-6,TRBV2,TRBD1,CASSEWTGSSTYNSPLHF,TGTGCCAGCAGTGAGTGGACAGGGTCAAGCACCTATAATTCACCCCTCCACTTT
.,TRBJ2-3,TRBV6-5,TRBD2,CASSYGLAGTNTQYF,TGTGCCAGCAGTTACGGGCTAGCGGGGACCAATACGCAGTATTTT
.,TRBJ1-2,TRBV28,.,CASRPTGGPGGYTF,TGTGCCAGCAGACCTACAGGTGGGCCCGGTGGCTACACCTTC
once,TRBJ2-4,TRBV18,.,CASSPLRGGENIQYF,TGTGCCAGCTCACCACTCCGGGGTGGCGAAAACATTCAGTACTTC
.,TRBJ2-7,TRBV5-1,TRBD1,CASSLDLTGNSGDEQYF,TGCGCCAGCAGCTTGGATTTGACAGGGAATTCCGGCGACGAGCAGTACTTC
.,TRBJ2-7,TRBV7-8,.,CASSRQNSYEQYF,TGTGCCAGCAGCCGACAGAACTCCTACGAGCAGTACTTC
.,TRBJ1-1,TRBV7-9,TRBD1,CASSIRTGRNTEAFF,TGTGCCAGCAGCATAAGGACAGGGAGAAACACTGAAGCTTTCTTT
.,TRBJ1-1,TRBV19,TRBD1,CASSRQGQNTEAFF,TGTGCCAGTAGTCGACAGGGACAAAACACTGAAGCTTTCTTT
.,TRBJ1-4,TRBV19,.,CASSVGTSDEKLFF,TGTGCCAGTAGTGTGGGGACATCAGACGAAAAACTGTTTTTT
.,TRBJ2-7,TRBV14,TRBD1,CASSRGTGTYEQYF,TGTGCCAGCAGCCGAGGGACAGGGACCTACGAGCAGTACTTC
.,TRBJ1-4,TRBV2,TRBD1,CASTPGQGFNEKLFF,TGTGCCAGCACTCCGGGACAGGGGTTTAATGAAAAACTGTTTTTT
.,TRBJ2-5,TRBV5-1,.,CASTLGGVETQYF,TGCGCCAGCACCCTCGGCGGGGTGGAGACCCAGTACTTC
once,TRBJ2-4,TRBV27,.,CASSTKGNIQYF,TGTGCCAGCAGTACGAAGGGGAACATTCAGTACTTC
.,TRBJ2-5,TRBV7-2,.,CASSGQGGGRETQYF,TGTGCCAGCAGCGGACAGGGAGGGGGCCGCGAGACCCAGTACTTC
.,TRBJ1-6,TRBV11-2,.,CASSLDLTGGSSYNSPLHF,TGTGCCAGCAGCTTAGATCTAACTGGAGGGAGCTCCTATAATTCACCCCTCCACTTT
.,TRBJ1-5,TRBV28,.,CASSLGSGLYYQPQHF,TGTGCCAGCAGTCTCGGGTCGGGACTCTATTATCAGCCCCAGCATTTT
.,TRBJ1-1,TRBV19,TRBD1,CASSIYDRGPTEAFF,TGTGCCAGTAGTATCTATGACAGGGGGCCCACTGAAGCTTTCTTT
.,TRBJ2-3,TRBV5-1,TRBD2,CASSRTSGRTDTQYF,TGCGCCAGCAGCAGGACTAGCGGACGCACAGATACGCAGTATTTT
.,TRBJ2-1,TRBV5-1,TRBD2,CASSSNPGLAGSNEQFF,TGCGCCAGCAGCTCAAACCCGGGACTAGCGGGATCAAATGAGCAGTTCTTC
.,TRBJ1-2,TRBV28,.,CASSQMGQGETGYTF,TGTGCCAGCAGTCAAATGGGGCAGGGTGAGACGGGCTACACCTTC
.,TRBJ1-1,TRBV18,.,CASSPLDVNTEAFF,TGTGCCAGCTCACCATTAGATGTGAACACTGAAGCTTTCTTT
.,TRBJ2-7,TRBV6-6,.,CASSEPGQQSYEQYF,TGTGCCAGCAGTGAGCCGGGACAACAGTCCTACGAGCAGTACTTC
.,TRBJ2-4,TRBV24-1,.,CATAQGTKNIQYF,TGTGCCACCGCTCAGGGGACCAAAAACATTCAGTACTTC
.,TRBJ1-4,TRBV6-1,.,CASSKARHINEKLFF,TGTGCCAGCAGTAAAGCCCGACATATTAATGAAAAACTGTTTTTT
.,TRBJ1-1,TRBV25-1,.,CASSLLTNTEAFF,TGTGCCAGCAGTCTCCTAACTAACACTGAAGCTTTCTTT
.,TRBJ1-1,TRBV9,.,CASSVVGDTEAFF,TGTGCCAGCAGCGTTGTAGGGGACACTGAAGCTTTCTTT
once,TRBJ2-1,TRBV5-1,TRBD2,CASRTGTSVHEQFF,TGCGCCAGCAGGACCGGGACTAGCGTTCATGAGCAGTTCTTC
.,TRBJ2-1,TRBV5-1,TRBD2,CASSLVAGPLNEQFF,TGCGCCAGCAGCTTGGTAGCGGGACCCCTCAATGAGCAGTTCTTC
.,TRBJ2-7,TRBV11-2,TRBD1,CASSADRAGYEQYF,TGTGCCAGCAGCGCGGACAGGGCGGGCTACGAGCAGTACTTC
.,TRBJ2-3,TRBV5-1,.,CASSLSLVDTQYF,TGCGCCAGCAGCTTGTCATTAGTCGATACGCAGTATTTT
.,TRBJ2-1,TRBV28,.,CGGRGSYNEQFF,TGTGGAGGCCGGGGCTCCTACAATGAGCAGTTCTTC
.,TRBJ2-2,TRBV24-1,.,CATSDFRGNTGELFF,TGTGCCACCAGTGATTTTAGGGGGAACACCGGGGAGCTGTTTTTT
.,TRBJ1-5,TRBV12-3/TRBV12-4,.,CASARDTDQPQHF,TGTGCCAGCGCCCGGGACACGGATCAGCCCCAGCATTTT
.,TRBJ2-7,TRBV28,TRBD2,CASSSKLAEAYYEQYF,TGTGCCAGCAGTAGCAAACTAGCGGAGGCATACTACGAGCAGTACTTC
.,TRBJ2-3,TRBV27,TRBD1,CASSPLGTVSTDTQYF,TGTGCCAGCAGTCCCCTAGGGACAGTAAGCACAGATACGCAGTATTTT
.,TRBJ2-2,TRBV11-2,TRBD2,CASSTASGGVTGELFF,TGTGCCAGCAGCACGGCTAGCGGGGGAGTCACCGGGGAGCTGTTTTTT
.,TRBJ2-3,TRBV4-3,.,CASATGVTDTQYF,TGCGCCAGCGCGACAGGAGTCACAGATACGCAGTATTTT
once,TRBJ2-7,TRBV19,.,CASRSGQGRPYEQYF,TGTGCCAGTAGATCTGGGCAGGGCCGCCCCTACGAGCAGTACTTC